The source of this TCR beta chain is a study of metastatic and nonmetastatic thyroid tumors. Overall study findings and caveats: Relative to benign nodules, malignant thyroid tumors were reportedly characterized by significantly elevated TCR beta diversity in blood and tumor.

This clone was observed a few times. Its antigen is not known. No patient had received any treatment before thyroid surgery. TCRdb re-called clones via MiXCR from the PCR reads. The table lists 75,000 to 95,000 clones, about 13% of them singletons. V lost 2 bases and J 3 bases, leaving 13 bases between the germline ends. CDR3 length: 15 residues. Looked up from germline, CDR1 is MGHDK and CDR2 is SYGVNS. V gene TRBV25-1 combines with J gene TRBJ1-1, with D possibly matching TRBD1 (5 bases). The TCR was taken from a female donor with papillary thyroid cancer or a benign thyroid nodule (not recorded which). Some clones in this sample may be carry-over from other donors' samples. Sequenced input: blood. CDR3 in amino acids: CASSEGAWGYTEAFF. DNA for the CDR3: TGTGCCAGCAGTGAAGGGGCGTGGGGTTACACTGAAGCTTTCTTT.